The clone carrying this T cell receptor beta chain was detected only once. Per the study methods: Cell counts per sample came from amplifying reference gene primers. Assay used: immunoSEQ multiplex PCR; TCRdb lists only in-frame clones, some missing. V and J calls and clone size come straight from that table; D and trimming were deduced from the DNA. The sample records approximately 27,000 clones, around 91% being singletons. Germline CDR1 reads SGHTA; CDR2 reads FQGNSA. There are 15 residues in the CDR3. V dropped 10 bases and J dropped 4 bases, with 22 bases sitting between them. This record comes from a study of blood T cell repertoires in COVID-19. Background on the study: COVID-19 samples from acute and convalescent phases originated in the United States, Italy and Spain. The analysed material was cDNA or gDNA that came from T cells, B-cell-depleted T cells, or PBMCs.

The chain recombines TRBV7-2 with TRBJ2-5, with D perhaps TRBD1 (6 bases). The sequence was obtained from a man in his 60s with acute or convalescent COVID-19. Sequencing input: peripheral blood. The CDR3 spells CANGPVGAPRETQYF. The CDR3 nucleotides are TGTGCCAACGGCCCGGTGGGGGCGCCGAGAGAGACCCAGTACTTC.